The 15 T cell receptor beta chains listed next were all sequenced from one sample in a study of beta chain features in type 1 diabetes. The whole isolated RNA underwent reverse transcription, so sequencing captured expressed TCRB transcripts. This table comes from immunoSEQ multiplex PCR, and its TCRdb copy is limited to in-frame clones, with some not included. The table lists about 450,000 clones, around 10% of them singletons. Material: naive CD4+ T cells from blood. These receptors were collected from a woman aged 18-29 years in good health.

This clone showed up just a few times. The rearrangement uses TRBV7-2 and TRBJ2-1; TRBD2 aligns across 7 bases. Trimming at V came to 4 bases and at J to 9 bases, leaving 6 bases not matched to a gene. The CDR3 has 13 amino acids. Germline values: CDR1 SGHTA, CDR2 FQGNSA. DNA of the CDR3: TGTGCCAGCAGCTCCAGCGGGATAACTGAGCAGTTCTTC. Its translation is CASSSSGITEQFF.

The table lists this clone with a few counts. The rearrangement uses TRBV18 and TRBJ2-3; D unclear. Between the trimmed V and J ends, which lost 4 bases and 6 bases, there was a span of 11 bases. Germline V gives CDR1 KGHSH, CDR2 LQKENI. The CDR3 covers 13 residues. CDR3 in amino acids: CASSLAGYDTQYF. The CDR3 region has the DNA TGTGCCAGCTCACTGGCCGGTTACGATACGCAGTATTTT.

This clone was recorded a few times. At one end, the junction sequence differs from germline, possibly due to a read error. CDR3 nucleotides: TGCGCCAGCAGCTTGGGACAGGACCCTAGCCACTTC. Its translation: CASSLGQDPSHF. The V and J genes are TRBV5-1 and TRBJ1-2; D possibly corresponds to TRBD1 (6 bases). This CDR3 is built from 12 residues. Germline CDR1 SGHRS, CDR2 YFSETQ.

This clone has more than one count but fewer than ten. The gene calls are TRBV19 and TRBJ2-1, with D perhaps assigned TRBD1 or TRBD2 (5 bases each). The V gene's germline CDR1 is LNHDA and CDR2 SQIVND (reference sequence). CDR3 length: 13 amino acids. V gave up 4 bases and J gave up 9 bases, with 13 bases separating them. The chain's CDR3 is CASSSRDGGEQFF. The CDR3 DNA reads TGTGCCAGTAGTAGCAGGGATGGGGGTGAGCAGTTCTTC.

This clone was found a few times. As DNA, the CDR3 is TGTGCCAGCAGTTTCGCGGGAGGCAATGAGCAGTTCTTC. The encoded protein is CASSFAGGNEQFF. V usage is TRBV6-5 and J usage is TRBJ2-1, with 8 bases fitting TRBD2. The V and J ends lost 4 bases and 6 bases, in that order; junction bases with no gene match: 2. From germline, CDR1 is MNHEY and CDR2 SVGAGI. The CDR3 extends over 13 amino acids.

The genes are TRBV11-1 and TRBJ2-1, with 9 bases that match TRBD1. Germline V gene lookup returns CDR1 SGHAT and CDR2 FQDESV (reference sequence). The CDR3 consists of 15 residues. Germline trimming cut 3 bases from V and 5 bases from J; bases unmatched to any gene: 5. The CDR3 DNA reads as TGTGCCAGCAGCTTGGGCGGGACAGGGAACAATGAGCAGTTCTTC. Its translation is CASSLGGTGNNEQFF. Based on the CDR3 plus reference TRBV11-1 and TRBJ2-1, the full variable domain is EAEVAQSPRYKITEKSQAVAFWCDPISGHATLYWYRQILGQGPELLVQFQDESVVDDSQLPKDRFSAERLKGVDSTLKIQPAELGDSAMYLCASSLGGTGNNEQFFGPGTRLTVL.

In this sample, this clone turned up many times. This sequence joins TRBV7-8 and TRBJ2-1; unclear D gene. This CDR3 has 16 residues. Looked up from germline, CDR1 is SGHVS and CDR2 is FQNEAQ. V lost 5 bases and J 2 bases, leaving 16 bases between the germline ends. The CDR3 region is CASSLRPPSPYNEQFF. The CDR3 DNA reads as TGTGCCAGCAGCCTGAGACCCCCCAGCCCCTACAATGAGCAGTTCTTC.

The CDR3 spells CASSTPGQGANEQFF. The CDR3 DNA follows: TGTGCCAGCAGCACCCCGGGACAGGGGGCCAATGAGCAGTTCTTC. This chain links TRBV7-9 with TRBJ2-1, with TRBD1 identical over 12 bases. The J segment lost 6 bases and the V segment lost 5 bases, leaving 5 bases of the junction unmatched. There are 15 residues in the CDR3. The germline gives CDR1 SEHNR, CDR2 FQNEAQ (reference sequence). Using reference TRBV7-9 and TRBJ2-1 for the parts outside the CDR3, the full variable domain is DTGVSQNPRHKITKRGQNVTFRCDPISEHNRLYWYRQTLGQGPEFLTYFQNEAQLEKSRLLSDRFSAERPKGSFSTLEIQRTEQGDSAMYLCASSTPGQGANEQFFGPGTRLTVL.

This rearrangement joins TRBV7-9 to TRBJ2-3; D may be TRBD1 (6 bases). The V and J ends lost 1 base and 6 bases respectively, with 11 bases between them. Germline V gives CDR1 SEHNR, CDR2 FQNEAQ (reference sequence). This CDR3 has 14 residues. This CDR3 reads CASSLEGQGDTQYF. The DNA of the CDR3 is TGTGCCAGCAGCTTAGAAGGGCAGGGGGATACGCAGTATTTT. The variable domain in full, with the rest retrieved from reference TRBV7-9 and TRBJ2-3, is DTGVSQNPRHKITKRGQNVTFRCDPISEHNRLYWYRQTLGQGPEFLTYFQNEAQLEKSRLLSDRFSAERPKGSFSTLEIQRTEQGDSAMYLCASSLEGQGDTQYFGPGTRLTVL.

J is TRBJ2-5 and V is TRBV5-1; the D gene could be TRBD1 or TRBD2 (5 bases each). Germline CDR1 reads SGHRS; CDR2 reads YFSETQ. This CDR3 has 12 residues. The germline V and J ends were trimmed by 4 bases and 4 bases, with 8 bases remaining between them. As DNA, the CDR3 is TGCGCCAGCAGCGGGGACCTAGAGACCCAGTACTTC. It codes for CASSGDLETQYF. Combining the CDR3 with reference TRBV5-1 and TRBJ2-5 gives the whole variable domain KAGVTQTPRYLIKTRGQQVTLSCSPISGHRSVSWYQQTPGQGLQFLFEYFSETQRNKGNFPGRFSGRQFSNSRSEMNVSTLELGDSALYLCASSGDLETQYFGPGTRLLVL.

The chain has TRBV29-1 and TRBJ2-5; 11 bases align to TRBD2. The trim removed 7 bases at V and 4 bases at J, leaving 5 bases unmatched. The germline gives CDR1 SQVTM, CDR2 ANQGSEA. The CDR3 is 13 residues long. CDR3 in DNA: TGCAGCGGATGGACTAGCGGGCTAGAGACCCAGTACTTC. Translating gives CSGWTSGLETQYF.

This clone appeared a few times. The chain links TRBV14 to TRBJ1-1, with no clear D. Deletions cut 1 base from V and 4 bases from J, with 7 bases between. This CDR3 comprises 13 residues. Germline V gives CDR1 SGHDN, CDR2 FVKESK. The CDR3 protein is CASSQVLVTEAFF. In nucleotides, the CDR3 is TGTGCCAGCAGCCAAGTTCTGGTCACTGAAGCTTTCTTT.

This clone was seen more than once but under ten times. V usage is TRBV27 and J usage is TRBJ2-7; no clear D. Looked up from germline, CDR1 is MNHEY and CDR2 is SMNVEV (reference sequence). V dropped 3 bases and J dropped 4 bases, with 13 bases sitting between them. The CDR3 is made up of 14 amino acids. The CDR3 is CASSFAGGEYEQYV. CDR3 bases: TGTGCCAGCAGTTTTGCCGGCGGCGAATACGAGCAGTACGTC.

The J gene is TRBJ2-5, the V gene TRBV5-1; TRBD2 might be the D (7 bases). From germline, CDR1 is SGHRS and CDR2 YFSETQ. CDR3 size: 15 residues. V lost 0 bases, J lost 5 bases, and 14 bases lay in between. The CDR3 bases are TGCGCCAGCAGCTTGGTGGCCAGGGGAGGGGAGACCCAGTACTTC. Residues: CASSLVARGGETQYF.

This clone has more than one count but fewer than ten. This sequence joins TRBV2 and TRBJ2-3, with D unclear. Trimming removed 7 bases at V and 0 bases at J, with 11 bases between. This CDR3 is built from 14 residues. CDR1 is SNHLY and CDR2 is FYNNEI in the germline V gene. The CDR3, as DNA: TGTGCCAGCACCGAAATCCCTAGCACAGATACGCAGTATTTT. Its translation: CASTEIPSTDTQYF.